This entry features one T cell receptor beta chain sequence. The V gene end was trimmed by 0 bases and the J gene end by 7 bases; junction bases not matched to a gene: 7. The germline gives CDR1 LGHNA, CDR2 YNFKEQ. The CDR3 spans 15 residues. This sample was included in a study of blood T cell repertoires in COVID-19. Here immunoSEQ multiplex PCR was the method, and the copy in TCRdb shows in-frame clones only, minus some. Here the sample spans approximately 61,000 clones, roughly 80% being singletons. Sequencing used peripheral blood. The V call is TRBV4-2, the J call TRBJ2-7; 9 nucleotides match TRBD1. This sequence was found in a man in his 70s with acute or convalescent COVID-19. As DNA, the CDR3 is TGTGCCAGCAGCCAAGATCGGCACAGGGGGCGGGAGCAGTACTTC. Translating it yields CASSQDRHRGREQYF.